The source of this T cell receptor (beta chain) is a study of blood T cell repertoires in COVID-19. The CDR3 consists of 17 residues. Per the germline V gene, CDR1 is WSHSY and CDR2 is SAAADI. The junction had 20 bases not matched to a gene; V was cut back by 10 bases and J by 5 bases. This study enrolled people aged roughly 18 to 100 from 20 to 25 US geographic areas. Cohort assignment relied on participant-reported clinical history. In the original analysis: Counts of nucleated cells, estimated from reference gene primer amplification, were obtained. Libraries were prepared by immunoSEQ multiplex PCR; TCRdb keeps only in-frame clonotypes and omits some of them. V and J calls and clone size are as listed in that table; D and trimming were resolved from the DNA. The data hold 350,000 to 450,000 clones, with approximately 93% observed a single time.

This rearrangement joins TRBV10-2 to TRBJ1-1; 9 bases are shared with TRBD1. This receptor was obtained from a woman in her thirties or forties who had been exposed to COVID-19. Sequencing was carried out using PBMCs or T cells enriched from blood (not recorded which). The CDR3, as DNA: TGCGCCACGCATCAAACACAGGGGGCTAGGGTGGGTACTGAAGCTTTCTTT. As protein: CATHQTQGARVGTEAFF.